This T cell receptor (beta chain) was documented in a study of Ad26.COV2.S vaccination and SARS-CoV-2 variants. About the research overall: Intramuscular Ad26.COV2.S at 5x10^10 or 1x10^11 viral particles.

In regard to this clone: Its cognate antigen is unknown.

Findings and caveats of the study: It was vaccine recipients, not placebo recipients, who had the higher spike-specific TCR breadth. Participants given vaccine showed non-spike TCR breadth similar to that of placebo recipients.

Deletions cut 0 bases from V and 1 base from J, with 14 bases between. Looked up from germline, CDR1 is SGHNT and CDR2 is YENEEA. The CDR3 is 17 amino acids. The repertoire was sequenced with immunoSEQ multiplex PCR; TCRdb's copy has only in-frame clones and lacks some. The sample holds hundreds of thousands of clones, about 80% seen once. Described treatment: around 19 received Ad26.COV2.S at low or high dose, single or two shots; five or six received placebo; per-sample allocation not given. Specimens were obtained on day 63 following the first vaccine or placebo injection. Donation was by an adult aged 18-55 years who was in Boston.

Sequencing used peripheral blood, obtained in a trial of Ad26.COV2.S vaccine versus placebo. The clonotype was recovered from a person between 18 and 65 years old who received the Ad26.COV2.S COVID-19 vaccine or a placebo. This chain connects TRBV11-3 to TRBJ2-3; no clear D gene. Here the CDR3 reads CASSLDLPKLGTDTQYF. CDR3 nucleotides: TGTGCCAGCAGCTTAGATCTTCCCAAACTGGGCACAGATACGCAGTATTTT.